One and the same sample provided the 20 T cell receptor beta chains below, sequenced in a study of OX40 agonist ivuxolimab in advanced cancers. Produced via immunoSEQ multiplex PCR; TCRdb's table is partial and in-frame only. The table shows 80,000 or so clones, with roughly 86% occurring only once. Here the sequenced sample was CD4+ or CD8+ T cells sorted from blood, taken in a trial of the OX40 agonist ivuxolimab. These receptors came from an adult with an advanced solid tumor such as melanoma, head and neck, liver or kidney cancer.

The chain has TRBV6-6 and TRBJ1-1, with D uncertain. The CDR3 spans 13 residues. The V gene lost 6 bases and the J gene lost 4 bases, with 12 bases spanning the gap. The germline V gene encodes CDR1 MNHNY and CDR2 SVGAGI (reference sequence). In DNA, the CDR3 is TGTGCCAGCAGGCTGAGTAGACGCACTGAAGCTTTCTTT. This codes for CASRLSRRTEAFF.

V and J are TRBV18 and TRBJ2-5; D is undetermined. There are 13 residues in the CDR3. CDR1 is KGHSH, CDR2 LQKENI, per germline. Trimming left V 0 bases short and J 1 base short, with 3 bases between. CDR3 region: CASSPPTQETQYF. The CDR3 DNA follows: TGTGCCAGCTCACCACCCACCCAAGAGACCCAGTACTTC.

In its sample, this clone was seen once. The genes are TRBV18 and TRBJ2-7; D is possibly TRBD1 or TRBD2 (6 bases each). This CDR3 is 16 amino acids long. Germline-derived CDR1 and CDR2 are KGHSH and LQKENI. Trimming took 1 base from V and 5 from J, leaving 18 bases between them. The CDR3 spells CASSPLPPGAGHEQYF. CDR3 sequence (DNA): TGTGCCAGCTCACCACTCCCTCCGGGGGCAGGCCACGAGCAGTACTTC.

This chain joins TRBV7-8 and TRBJ1-1; D not resolved. The CDR3 totals 13 residues. Trimming removed 2 bases from V and 1 base from J, with 5 bases in between. Germline loops: CDR1 SGHVS, CDR2 FQNEAQ. DNA of the CDR3: TGTGCCAGCAGCTTAAAGGAGAACACTGAAGCTTTCTTT. Amino acids: CASSLKENTEAFF.

The chain joins TRBV4-1 to TRBJ2-1, with no clear D. The V gene lost 7 bases and the J gene lost 0 bases, with 13 bases spanning the gap. CDR3 size: 15 residues. Germline V CDR1 and CDR2: MGHRA, YSYEKL. The CDR3 is CASTVFLSSYNEQFF. In DNA form, the CDR3 reads TGCGCCAGCACCGTTTTCCTGTCCTCCTACAATGAGCAGTTCTTC.

The V gene is TRBV11-1, the J gene TRBJ2-5; possibly TRBD2 for D (5 bases). The V gene's germline CDR1 is SGHAT and CDR2 FQDESV (reference sequence). The V gene lost 1 base and the J gene lost 3 bases, with 12 bases spanning the gap. The CDR3 covers 15 residues. The CDR3 loop reads CASSLGAGEKETQYF. The DNA for the CDR3 is TGTGCCAGCAGCTTAGGCGCGGGTGAGAAAGAGACCCAGTACTTC.

V and J are TRBV28 and TRBJ1-4; D uncertain. The V gene's germline CDR1 is MDHEN and CDR2 SYDVKM. Trimming took 2 bases from V and 7 from J, leaving 11 bases between them. This CDR3 region has 14 residues. CDR3 in DNA: TGTGCCAGCAGTTTAAGTTTCAAGGGTGAAAAACTGTTTTTT. Protein: CASSLSFKGEKLFF.

This clone has only one observation. V gene TRBV19 combines with J gene TRBJ1-2; D is undetermined. V dropped 7 bases and J dropped 8 bases, with 11 bases sitting between them. This CDR3 has 11 residues. Germline CDR1 is LNHDA and CDR2 is SQIVND (reference sequence). Written as DNA, the CDR3 is TGTGCCAGTAAAAGGACTGGCGGCTACACCTTC. It encodes CASKRTGGYTF.

The chain uses TRBV5-1 and TRBJ2-1, with 13 bases matching TRBD2. V lost 4 bases and J lost 0; bases outside the gene matches: 4. The germline CDR1 and CDR2 sequences are SGHRS and YFSETQ. This CDR3 is 17 amino acids long. CDR3 amino acids: CASSAGLAGPSYNEQFF. The CDR3 nucleotides read TGCGCCAGCAGCGCGGGACTAGCGGGACCCTCCTACAATGAGCAGTTCTTC.

The rearrangement links TRBV7-9 to TRBJ2-7, with a tentative D call TRBD2 (5 bases). CDR3 length: 17 amino acids. The germline V gene has CDR1 SEHNR and CDR2 FQNEAQ (reference sequence). The V end lost 0 bases, the J end lost 2 bases, and 17 bases lay between the germline ends. CDR3 sequence: CASSLALGRGRTYEQYF. The CDR3 DNA sequence: TGTGCCAGCAGCTTAGCGCTTGGTCGGGGTCGGACCTACGAGCAGTACTTC.

The chain joins TRBV2 to TRBJ2-2; 11 bases align to TRBD1. The CDR3 runs 14 residues. With 9 bases clipped from V and 4 bases from J, the junction kept 4 bases outside the gene matches. Germline CDR1 and CDR2: SNHLY and FYNNEI. CDR3 sequence: CARRGTGGTGELFF. The CDR3 DNA reads TGTGCCAGGCGAGGGACAGGGGGCACCGGGGAGCTGTTTTTT.

The chain couples TRBV19 to TRBJ2-3; a possible D gene is TRBD1 (5 bases). Germline V gives CDR1 LNHDA, CDR2 SQIVND (reference sequence). Trimming took 9 bases from V and 1 from J, leaving 20 bases between them. The CDR3 length is 16 residues. The CDR3 loop reads CASGNGRGFGTDTQYF. CDR3 DNA sequence: TGTGCCAGCGGAAATGGAAGGGGATTTGGCACAGATACGCAGTATTTT.

This chain links TRBV28 with TRBJ1-2; a possible D gene is TRBD1 (6 bases). The CDR3 is 13 amino acids. Per the germline V gene, CDR1 is MDHEN and CDR2 is SYDVKM. The V and J ends lost 7 bases and 2 bases respectively, with 11 bases between them. This CDR3 reads CASTRTVNYGYTF. CDR3 DNA sequence: TGTGCCAGCACGCGGACAGTGAACTATGGCTACACCTTC.

The CDR3 reads CASSLARSSTNEKLFF. CDR3 DNA sequence: TGTGCCAGCAGCTTAGCGCGGTCTTCAACTAATGAAAAACTGTTTTTT. The rearrangement uses TRBV7-9 and TRBJ1-4; D unclear. The CDR3 covers 16 residues. Per germline, CDR1 SEHNR and CDR2 FQNEAQ (reference sequence). V lost 0 bases and J 0 bases, leaving 8 bases between the germline ends.

The chain recombines TRBV29-1 with TRBJ2-1; 7 bases are shared with TRBD1. The V gene's germline CDR1 is SQVTM and CDR2 ANQGSEA. The V gene end was trimmed by 6 bases and the J gene end by 5 bases; junction bases not matched to a gene: 1. The CDR3 totals 11 residues. In DNA, the CDR3 is TGCAGCGTGGGACAGCACAATGAGCAGTTCTTC. This codes for CSVGQHNEQFF.

The chain employs TRBV9 and TRBJ1-1; 7 bases match TRBD1. The CDR3 contains 14 residues. V dropped 7 bases and J dropped 0; count of bases not matched to a gene: 6. Germline V gene lookup returns CDR1 SGDLS and CDR2 YYNGEE. This CDR3 reads CASGTDYMNTEAFF. CDR3 sequence (DNA): TGTGCCAGCGGGACAGACTACATGAACACTGAAGCTTTCTTT.

V gene TRBV6-1 combines with J gene TRBJ2-5; D is ambiguous. The tail of the sequence fits TRBJ2-7 better, so the J call may be wrong. The CDR3 is 14 amino acids. Germline CDR1 and CDR2: MNHNS and SASEGT. CDR3 in DNA: TGTGCCAGCAGTGAAGGGGGTCACCCCTACGAGCAGTACTTC. Translated: CASSEGGHPYEQYF.

The rearrangement uses TRBV11-2 and TRBJ2-3; 11 positions match TRBD2. J lost 4 bases, V lost 5 bases, and 5 bases had no gene match. Per the germline V gene, CDR1 is SGHAT and CDR2 is FQNNGV. The CDR3 length is 15 residues. For the CDR3, the DNA is TGTGCCAGCAGCCTTAGCGGGGGGGCGGCAGATACGCAGTATTTT. Translation: CASSLSGGAADTQYF.

This sequence joins TRBV2 and TRBJ2-5; D gene uncertain. V lost 4 bases and J lost 3, with 12 bases in between. The germline V gene has CDR1 SNHLY and CDR2 FYNNEI. This CDR3 comprises 14 residues. The CDR3 protein is CASSGSKAEETQYF. CDR3 sequence (DNA): TGTGCCAGCAGTGGTTCAAAGGCGGAAGAGACCCAGTACTTC.

The rearrangement uses TRBV7-3 and TRBJ2-3, with 9 bases identical to TRBD2. Germline CDR1 and CDR2: SGHTA and FQGTGA. The J segment lost 5 bases and the V segment lost 5 bases, leaving 17 bases of the junction unmatched. The CDR3 covers 18 residues. CDR3 residues: CASSPGVGSGGNLDTQYF. The CDR3 nucleotides are TGTGCCAGCAGCCCGGGAGTGGGTAGCGGGGGTAACCTAGATACGCAGTATTTT.